This T cell receptor (beta chain) was retrieved from a study of T cell responses to AZD1222 COVID-19 vaccine. Study-wide results and caveats: The breadth and depth of Spike-specific TCRs increased once two AZD1222 doses had been given. Females made up more of the donors, who were largely white British, and clonal diversity may have come out too low.

The data were produced by immunoSEQ multiplex PCR, yet TCRdb's version contains in-frame clones alone and is incomplete. Of nearly 95,000 clones listed, 80% to 90% are singletons. The CDR3 length is 13 residues. The germline V gene encodes CDR1 SGHDT and CDR2 YYEEEE. Trimming took 0 bases from V and 3 from J, leaving 6 bases between them. As for this clone: Its matching antigen is unknown.

This chain uses TRBV5-6 with TRBJ1-1; possible D gene TRBD1, 6 bases. Sequences were derived from peripheral blood, sampled 28 days after the second AZD1222 dose. The sequence was obtained from an adult who received the AZD1222 COVID-19 vaccine. CDR3 amino acids: CASSLGQDTEAFF. The CDR3 nucleotides are TGTGCCAGCAGCTTGGGACAGGACACTGAAGCTTTCTTT.